The T cell receptor (beta chain) under discussion was sequenced for a study of beta chain features in type 1 diabetes (dated by TCRdb to the late 2010s). Notes on the research overall: No differences in mean age, gender distribution, total cell number or subset yield were found between patients and healthy donors. In the study, TCRB repertoires of sorted circulating CD4+ T cell subsets from recently diagnosed type 1 diabetes patients were compared with those of matched healthy donors. Regulatory and stem cell-like memory subsets were obtained from only 8 patients and about eight healthy donors, while naive and central memory subsets were obtained from all 28 donors. A total of approximately 99,000,000 sorted cells were examined across all samples, and RNA yield correlated strongly with the number of cells per subset.

Of note for this clone: Its antigen is not yet known. The record has no base qualities; no much larger clone is one base away.

A single peripheral blood draw of 95 to 150 mL on average was collected from each donor into heparinised tubes. A BD FACSAria II was used to sort naive, central memory, regulatory and stem cell-like memory CD4+ T cells with a panel that included CD45RO, CCR7, CD25, CD127, CD95 and CD27. All sorted populations exceeded 95% purity. PBMCs were isolated immediately by Lymphoprep density gradient centrifugation and stained directly without culture. Samples were stained and sorted in pairs, with one healthy donor and one patient per experiment, so that batch effects were minimized. What the work shows at the level of the full study, not this receptor alone: Patients with type 1 diabetes made fewer insertions and deleted more nucleotides at VDJ recombination sites, implying thymic rearrangement abnormalities. The naive, central memory and regulatory TCRB repertoires appeared to resemble one another more closely among patients than among healthy donors. Only small numbers of individuals were included in the HLA sub-analyses, which left unresolved whether HLA type had any influence on TCRB rearrangement. Type 1 diabetes patients showed a moderate but significant shortening of TCRB CDR3 length in all four CD4+ subsets. PCR might favor shorter templates, but patient and control samples were amplified and corrected together, so any skew would affect both groups equally. Because cDNA rather than genomic DNA was sequenced, highly expressing activated cells could have been over-represented, although no difference in activation and CD3 levels was found between groups.

The trim is 6 bases for V and 4 bases for J, with a gap of 15 bases between the germline ends. From the cysteine up to the phenylalanine, the CDR3 has a length of 14 residues. Left in the record is the CDR3 DNA by itself, 42 bases read in frame from the first base. Per the germline V gene, SQVTM is the CDR1 and ANQGSEA is the CDR2. All of the isolated RNA was reverse transcribed with the High Capacity cDNA Reverse Transcription Kit, so expressed TCRB transcripts were sequenced. Deep immunoSEQ sequencing was applied to naive, central memory and regulatory T cell samples, giving an average of around 3.8 million total reads per sample. Sorted cells were lysed in RLT buffer, and RNA was extracted using DNase-treated RNeasy Micro or Mini kits according to cell number. To prevent cross-contamination, every cell subset was processed on its own, while patient and healthy donor samples were processed together. TCRB sequences were amplified from cDNA with the immunoSEQ multiplex PCR, producing 87-bp fragments spanning the CDR3 region. The amplicons were sequenced using the Illumina HiSeq platform. On the study's bioinformatics: Synthetic template baselines were used to correct PCR bias computationally, reads within Hamming distance 2 were collapsed, and singletons that could not be merged were discarded. By aligning reads against IMGT, V, D and J genes, CDR3 length, and insertions or deletions at six rearrangement sites were assigned. Clonotype counts were normalized to sorted cell number within each subset before computing true diversity and Gini coefficients with the tcR R package. The overlap coefficient, calculated on TCRB nucleotide sequences, was used to quantify repertoire sharing. As a proxy for the pre-selection repertoire, out-of-frame TCRB sequences from naive cells were analyzed. The clones in this table, taken by TCRdb from immuneACCESS, are in-frame only. Not every clone is retained; where verified, under half of the shortfall comes from an unresolved V gene, and the cause of the rest is unknown. For V, J and clone size, that table is used; D and trimming come from the DNA. For this sample there are roughly 260,000 clones; roughly 21% appear just once. 0.028% of the sample lies in the top ten.

The TCR was taken from a woman aged 40 to 50 with type 1 diabetes. The rearrangement combines TRBV29-1 with TRBJ2-2, with no confidently assigned D gene. The source material was naive CD4+ T cells from blood. The sample's cell subset or site label, decoded: true naive CD4+ T cells. The nucleotide sequence reads as follows: TGCAGCGTATCGGGTCGAGGCCTCACCGGGGAGCTGTTTTTT. Its product reads: CSVSGRGLTGELFF.